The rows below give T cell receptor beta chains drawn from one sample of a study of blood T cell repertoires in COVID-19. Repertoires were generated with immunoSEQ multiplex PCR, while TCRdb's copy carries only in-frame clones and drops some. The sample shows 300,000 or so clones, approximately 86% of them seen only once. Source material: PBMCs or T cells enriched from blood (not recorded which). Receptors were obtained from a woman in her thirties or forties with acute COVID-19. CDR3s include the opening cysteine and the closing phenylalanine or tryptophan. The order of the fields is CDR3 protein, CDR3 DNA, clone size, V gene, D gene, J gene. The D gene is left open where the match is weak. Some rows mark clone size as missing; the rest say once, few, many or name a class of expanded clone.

CATSRGEGYTEAFF,TGTGCCACCAGCAGAGGGGAGGGGTACACTGAAGCTTTCTTT,.,TRBV15,.,TRBJ1-1
CASSLEGGSSYNEQFF,TGTGCTAGCAGCTTAGAAGGGGGTAGCTCCTACAATGAGCAGTTCTTC,.,TRBV7-7,.,TRBJ2-1
CASSTSQVMNTEAFF,TGCGCCAGCAGCACGAGTCAGGTCATGAACACTGAAGCTTTCTTT,.,TRBV5-1,.,TRBJ1-1
CASTVTGGAFF,TGTGCCAGCACCGTAACAGGGGGAGCTTTCTTT,.,TRBV7-9,TRBD1,TRBJ1-1
CASSETGDFGQPQHF,TGTGCCAGCAGTGAAACAGGGGATTTTGGGCAGCCCCAGCATTTT,.,TRBV6-1,TRBD1,TRBJ1-5
CAGGSKGQGARIDVEAFF,TGTGCCGGAGGTAGCAAAGGACAGGGGGCGCGAATAGATGTGGAAGCTTTCTTT,.,TRBV21-1,.,TRBJ1-1
CASSLTGTGMGSPLHF,TGTGCCAGCAGCTTAACCGGGACAGGGATGGGTTCACCCCTCCACTTT,.,TRBV7-3,TRBD1,TRBJ1-6
CASTTGLAGTDTQYF,TGTGCCAGCACAACGGGACTAGCGGGGACAGATACGCAGTATTTT,once,TRBV13,TRBD2,TRBJ2-3
CASSISPSEAFF,TGTGCCAGTAGTATAAGCCCCTCAGAAGCTTTCTTT,.,TRBV19,.,TRBJ1-1
CSVVIGQGRDQPQHF,TGCAGCGTTGTGATCGGTCAGGGAAGGGATCAGCCCCAGCATTTT,.,TRBV29-1,.,TRBJ1-5
CASSFDRLTNYGYTF,TGTGCCAGCAGTTTTGACAGACTCACTAACTATGGCTACACCTTC,.,TRBV27,.,TRBJ1-2
CASSYHFSGRESYNEQFF,TGTGCCAGCAGTTACCATTTTAGCGGGAGGGAATCCTACAATGAGCAGTTCTTC,.,TRBV28,TRBD2,TRBJ2-1
CASTPSPGQGNYGYTF,TGTGCCAGCACCCCATCCCCGGGACAGGGGAACTATGGCTACACCTTC,.,TRBV2,TRBD1,TRBJ1-2
CASSNRDRALGYTF,TGTGCCAGCAGTAACCGGGACAGGGCTCTAGGCTACACCTTC,.,TRBV6-6,TRBD1,TRBJ1-2
CASSNTGSYGYTF,TGTGCCAGCAGCAACACAGGCAGCTATGGCTACACCTTC,.,TRBV2,.,TRBJ1-2
CASSAATGSPLHF,TGTGCCAGCAGCGCGGCGACAGGTTCACCCCTCCACTTT,.,TRBV7-3,.,TRBJ1-6
CASSPPGQGYEQYF,TGTGCCAGCAGCCCCCCGGGACAGGGTTACGAGCAGTACTTC,.,TRBV5-6,TRBD1,TRBJ2-7